This T cell receptor (beta chain) was found in a study of blood T cells in healthy people across ages. Study findings and constraints: Possibly, changes in expanded clonotypes were confounded because donor CMV status was unknown.

The use of a sample-barcoded 5' primer and a J-beta primer mix characterized a second PCR of roughly 7 to 11 cycles. A template-switch adaptor that had 12 random nucleotides put a tag on each cDNA molecule. Via MiXCR, TCRdb re-called the 5' RACE reads, giving one row per CDR3 protein. The data contain hundreds of thousands of distinct CDR3 sequences, around 48% of them seen just once; the ten biggest clones take up around a third. The sample holds a few counts of this clonotype. Its specificity is unknown. Sequencing input: blood. The receptor's source is a woman in her sixties or seventies in good health.

The CDR3 region is CASSLTSGSFSSYEQYF. As DNA, the CDR3 is TGTGCCAGCAGCTTGACTAGCGGGAGCTTCAGCTCCTACGAGCAGTACTTC. The V and J genes are TRBV12-3 or TRBV12-4 and TRBJ2-7; 12 nucleotides agree with TRBD2. The J segment lost 0 bases and the V segment lost 6 bases, leaving 9 bases of the junction unmatched. CDR3 size: 17 residues.